Detailed here is one TCR beta chain. The entry originates in a study of T cell changes during pregnancy in multiple sclerosis. Losses at the gene ends were 1 base for V and 0 bases for J; bases not matched to a gene: 4. The CDR3 is 18 residues long. Germline CDR1 is LGHNA and CDR2 is YSLEER. Libraries were prepared by immunoSEQ multiplex PCR; TCRdb keeps only in-frame clonotypes and omits some of them. The profile shows 79,000 or so clones, around 90% of them singletons. The gene calls are TRBV4-3 and TRBJ2-6; 9 bases match TRBD1. The sequence was obtained from a female donor in good health, enrolled as a control in a pregnancy study. The specimen comprised peripheral blood, sampled in the first trimester of pregnancy. CDR3 in amino acids: CASSQGDRARSGANVLTF. CDR3 DNA: TGCGCCAGCAGCCAAGGGGACAGGGCCCGCTCTGGGGCCAACGTCCTGACTTTC.